The 30 T cell receptor beta chains listed next were all sequenced from one sample in a study of follicular helper T cells after annual influenza vaccination. Sequencing was performed with immunoSEQ multiplex PCR; in TCRdb, only in-frame clones are kept and a portion is missing. The sample includes approximately 6,200 clones, over 75% of them seen just once. Stated time point: 2015-2016 season, pre-vaccination. The sequenced sample was CXCR5+ CD38- circulating T follicular helper cells from blood, obtained on the day of influenza vaccination. Subset: circulating Tfh, non-naive CD4+CXCR5+PD-1+ (ICOS+CD38+ or ICOS-CD38-). These receptors were obtained from an adult who received the influenza vaccine.

This clone was observed once. The rearrangement links TRBV6-1 to TRBJ2-7; D is possibly TRBD2 (5 bases). Germline V CDR1 and CDR2: MNHNS, SASEGT. CDR3 size: 13 residues. Trimming stripped 1 base from V and 6 bases from J, with 10 bases between. CDR3 bases: TGTGCCAGCAGTGAAGTGAGACGGGGCGAGCAGTACTTC. Protein sequence: CASSEVRRGEQYF.

V is TRBV2 and J is TRBJ2-1; D gene ambiguous. The germline V gene encodes CDR1 SNHLY and CDR2 FYNNEI. Trimming shortened V by 4 bases and J by 16 bases, and 14 bases separated the two germline ends. The CDR3 has 11 residues. The CDR3 spells CASSVIRGNFF. In DNA form, the CDR3 reads TGTGCCAGCAGTGTGATAAGAGGCAATTTCTTC.

The rearrangement joins TRBV7-2 to TRBJ1-3; D is ambiguous. V was pared by 2 bases and J by 1 base, with 6 bases between. Germline assignment: CDR1 SGHTA and CDR2 FQGNSA. The CDR3 runs to 14 residues. The CDR3 region has the DNA TGTGCCAGCAGCTTACTGGGGTCTGGAAACACCATATATTTT. Translation: CASSLLGSGNTIYF.

V usage is TRBV6-5 and J usage is TRBJ1-2, with D possibly matching TRBD1 (5 bases). This CDR3 has 11 residues. CDR1 and CDR2 (germline): MNHEY, SVGAGI. Trimming left V 8 bases short and J 6 bases short, with 10 bases between. CDR3 bases: TGTGCCAGCGGGACCGGGAATGGCTACACCTTC. Translating gives CASGTGNGYTF.

The V gene is TRBV5-4, the J gene TRBJ2-3; D unclear. Germline CDR1 SGHNT, CDR2 YYREEE (reference sequence). Trimming cost V 2 bases and J 5 bases, with 9 bases left between them. The CDR3 contains 13 residues. The CDR3 DNA reads as TGTGCCAGCAGCTTACTCGGTGTAGATACGCAGTATTTT. Protein: CASSLLGVDTQYF.

The chain carries TRBV11-2 and TRBJ2-3; D not resolved. V was shortened by 1 base and J by 3 bases, with 8 bases between the two germline ends. The germline CDR1 and CDR2 sequences are SGHAT and FQNNGV. The CDR3 contains 14 residues. CDR3 bases: TGTGCCAGCAGCTTAGGCGTTGTAACAGATACGCAGTATTTT. It codes for CASSLGVVTDTQYF.

The V and J genes are TRBV29-1 and TRBJ1-2, with 7 bases fitting TRBD1. The V segment lost 5 bases and the J segment 3 bases; nucleotides outside the gene matches: 6. The germline CDR1 and CDR2 sequences are SQVTM and ANQGSEA. The CDR3 runs 13 residues. CDR3 DNA sequence: TGCAGCGTTAACGGAGGGGGCGACTATGGCTACACCTTC. Its protein is CSVNGGGDYGYTF.

This clone has just one count. The gene calls are TRBV28 and TRBJ1-1, with D possibly being TRBD1 (6 bases). Germline V lookup: CDR1 MDHEN, CDR2 SYDVKM. This CDR3 has 17 amino acids. V was pared by 10 bases and J by 4 bases, with 28 bases between. The CDR3 DNA reads TGTGCCACATACCCCCGGCGGGGGGCAATATATGGCACTGAAGCTTTCTTT. Protein product: CATYPRRGAIYGTEAFF. Full variable domain (remainder filled in from reference TRBV28 and TRBJ1-1): DVKVTQSSRYLVKRTGEKVFLECVQDMDHENMFWYRQDPGLGLRLIYFSYDVKMKEKGDIPEGYSVSREKKERFSLILESASTNQTSMYLCATYPRRGAIYGTEAFFGQGTRLTVV.

As DNA, the CDR3 is TGTGCCAGCAGCAGGGACAGCACAGATACGCAGTATTTT. The encoded protein is CASSRDSTDTQYF. V is TRBV5-4 and J is TRBJ2-3, with D perhaps matching TRBD1 or TRBD2 (5 bases each). Germline loops: CDR1 SGHNT, CDR2 YYREEE (reference sequence). Trimming took 4 bases from V and 0 from J, leaving 6 bases between them. There are 13 residues in the CDR3.

The chain uses TRBV7-3 and TRBJ2-4, with D hard to call. The germline V and J ends were trimmed by 3 bases and 5 bases, with 14 bases remaining between them. From germline, CDR1 is SGHTA and CDR2 FQGTGA. The CDR3 is 15 amino acids. The CDR3 sequence is CASSLQRVGQNIQYF. The CDR3 DNA follows: TGTGCCAGCAGCTTGCAGCGAGTTGGGCAAAACATTCAGTACTTC.

The V gene is TRBV29-1, the J gene TRBJ2-4; TRBD1 is a possible D gene (5 bases). V was clipped by 3 bases and J by 7 bases, with 13 bases between them. CDR3 size: 13 residues. The V gene's germline CDR1 is SQVTM and CDR2 ANQGSEA. The CDR3 DNA reads TGCAGCGTTGACGGCAGGGCCGAGAACATTCAGTACTTC. Translated, it gives CSVDGRAENIQYF.

The V and J genes are TRBV7-2 and TRBJ2-5; D is uncertain. The V gene's germline CDR1 is SGHTA and CDR2 FQGNSA. Trimming took off 2 bases at V and 5 bases at J, with 3 bases between the two ends. The CDR3 consists of 11 residues. For the CDR3, the DNA is TGTGCCAGCAGCTTAAAGGAGACCCAGTACTTC. Protein sequence: CASSLKETQYF.

The J gene is TRBJ1-2, the V gene TRBV9; TRBD1 is a possible D gene (5 bases). From germline, CDR1 is SGDLS and CDR2 YYNGEE. Deletions cut 1 base from V and 3 bases from J, with 13 bases between. This CDR3 region has 15 residues. The chain's CDR3 is CASSVQYGGHYGYTF. In DNA, the CDR3 is TGTGCCAGCAGCGTACAATACGGGGGTCACTATGGCTACACCTTC.

This clone showed up just once. The rearrangement joins TRBV28 to TRBJ1-5, with 7 nucleotides matching TRBD1. With 7 bases clipped from V and 7 bases from J, the junction kept 10 bases outside the gene matches. The CDR3 covers 14 residues. Per germline, CDR1 MDHEN and CDR2 SYDVKM. This CDR3 is CASTARIRGQPQHF. The DNA for the CDR3 is TGTGCCAGCACCGCTAGAATCAGGGGGCAGCCCCAGCATTTT.

This chain links TRBV28 with TRBJ1-2; possible D gene TRBD1, 5 bases. Germline CDR1 reads MDHEN; CDR2 reads SYDVKM. There are 12 residues in the CDR3. The ends were cut back, 3 bases at V and 4 bases at J, with 6 bases in the middle. DNA of the CDR3: TGTGCCAGCAGTTTCGGGGGCTATGGCTACACCTTC. Encoded protein: CASSFGGYGYTF.

V and J are TRBV2 and TRBJ2-1; 10 nucleotides match TRBD2. Germline CDR1 SNHLY, CDR2 FYNNEI. The CDR3 is 15 residues long. J lost 2 bases, V lost 6 bases, and 4 bases had no gene match. The CDR3 DNA sequence: TGTGCCAGCAGGCCCGGGACTAGCGCCTACAATGAGCAGTTCTTC. Its translation is CASRPGTSAYNEQFF.

This chain connects TRBV28 to TRBJ2-2; no clear D. V gave up 8 bases and J gave up 4 bases, with 11 bases separating them. Germline V lookup: CDR1 MDHEN, CDR2 SYDVKM. The CDR3 consists of 13 residues. The CDR3 nucleotides read TGTGCCAGCTGGCGGAGAGCCACCGGGGAGCTGTTTTTT. It yields the protein CASWRRATGELFF.

The chain couples TRBV5-4 to TRBJ2-1, with 10 positions matching TRBD2. The CDR3 spans 17 residues. Looked up from germline, CDR1 is SGHNT and CDR2 is YYREEE (reference sequence). V was clipped by 0 bases and J by 1 base; unmatched bases: 4. The chain's CDR3 is CASSLELAGVSYNEQFF. As DNA, the CDR3 is TGTGCCAGCAGCTTGGAGCTAGCGGGAGTGTCCTACAATGAGCAGTTCTTC.

CDR3 loop: CASSSWTKRDGYTF. The CDR3 nucleotides are TGTGCCAGCAGTTCTTGGACAAAGAGGGATGGCTACACCTTC. The chain links TRBV27 to TRBJ1-2, with D possibly matching TRBD1 (5 bases). CDR3 length equals 14 residues. Germline loops: CDR1 MNHEY, CDR2 SMNVEV (reference sequence). Trimming removed 4 bases at V and 6 bases at J, with 15 bases between.

This sequence joins TRBV27 and TRBJ1-5; 10 positions agree with TRBD1. CDR1 and CDR2 from the germline V gene are MNHEY and SMNVEV (reference sequence). This CDR3 has 17 residues. The junction had 4 bases not matched to a gene; V was cut back by 0 bases and J by 2 bases. The CDR3 region has the DNA TGTGCCAGCAGTTTATCCGGCGGGACAGGGGGCAATCAGCCCCAGCATTTT. This codes for CASSLSGGTGGNQPQHF.

V usage is TRBV19 and J usage is TRBJ2-5; D is perhaps TRBD1 (5 bases). CDR3 length: 10 residues. CDR1 and CDR2 (germline): LNHDA, SQIVND (reference sequence). The V and J ends lost 7 bases and 5 bases respectively, with 5 bases between them. In DNA, the CDR3 is TGTGCCAGTAAGGGGGAGACCCAGTACTTC. Amino acids: CASKGETQYF.

This chain uses TRBV28 with TRBJ1-4, with D hard to call. V lost 5 bases and J lost 5, with 18 bases in between. Germline V gives CDR1 MDHEN, CDR2 SYDVKM. The CDR3 extends over 16 amino acids. The CDR3 DNA sequence: TGTGCCAGCAGTGGCTCCTTAGGACCCCTCAATGAAAAACTGTTTTTT. It codes for CASSGSLGPLNEKLFF.

The V call is TRBV5-6, the J call TRBJ2-5, with a tentative D call TRBD2 (5 bases). V shed 3 bases and J shed 5 bases, with 14 bases lying between them. Germline V gene sequence: CDR1 SGHDT, CDR2 YYEEEE. This CDR3 is 14 amino acids long. The chain's CDR3 is CASSSGVVMETQYF. The CDR3 coding sequence is TGTGCCAGCAGCTCCGGGGTTGTAATGGAGACCCAGTACTTC.

The chain links TRBV18 to TRBJ2-3; 8 bases align to TRBD1. The CDR3 consists of 12 residues. V lost 4 bases, J lost 13 bases, and 7 bases stayed unmatched. Looked up from germline, CDR1 is KGHSH and CDR2 is LQKENI. CDR3: CASSLQDRVEYF. Here the CDR3 DNA reads TGTGCCAGCTCACTCCAGGACAGGGTGGAGTATTTT.

The chain links TRBV19 to TRBJ2-7; tentatively, D is TRBD2 (6 bases). V lost 5 bases and J lost 0, with 14 bases in between. The CDR3 contains 15 residues. Germline V gives CDR1 LNHDA, CDR2 SQIVND (reference sequence). CDR3 sequence: CASSALSGSSYEQYF. The CDR3, as DNA: TGTGCCAGTAGTGCTCTTAGCGGTAGCTCCTACGAGCAGTACTTC.

This chain joins TRBV6-5 and TRBJ1-5; D is perhaps TRBD1 (6 bases). V was clipped by 5 bases and J by 2 bases, with 13 bases between them. The CDR3 totals 15 residues. Germline assignment: CDR1 MNHEY and CDR2 SVGAGI. This chain's CDR3 is CASSTNRAGNQPQHF. CDR3 nucleotide sequence: TGTGCCAGCAGTACGAACAGGGCGGGCAATCAGCCCCAGCATTTT.

The chain has TRBV7-6 and TRBJ1-5; D gene unclear. Germline V gives CDR1 SGHVS, CDR2 FNYEAQ. The CDR3 is 13 residues long. The V and J ends lost 4 bases and 3 bases respectively, with 7 bases between them. CDR3 residues: CASSSGFNQPQHF. CDR3 nucleotide sequence: TGTGCCAGCAGCTCGGGGTTCAATCAGCCCCAGCATTTT. Filled out from reference TRBV7-6 and TRBJ1-5, the complete variable domain reads GAGVSQSPRYKVTKRGQDVALRCDPISGHVSLYWYRQALGQGPEFLTYFNYEAQQDKSGLPNDRFSAERPEGSISTLTIQRTEQRDSAMYRCASSSGFNQPQHFGDGTRLSIL.

This clone occurred a few times. The V call is TRBV5-1, the J call TRBJ2-7; a possible D gene is TRBD2 (5 bases). The CDR3 runs to 14 residues. Trimming left V 0 bases short and J 5 bases short, with 12 bases between. Per the germline V gene, CDR1 is SGHRS and CDR2 is YFSETQ. Here the CDR3 DNA reads TGCGCCAGCAGCTTGGGTGTAACTAGGGACGAGCAGTACTTC. It specifies CASSLGVTRDEQYF.

The chain is built from TRBV28 and TRBJ2-2; 10 positions match TRBD2. CDR1 and CDR2 from the germline V gene are MDHEN and SYDVKM. CDR3 length equals 15 residues. The trim removed 2 bases at V and 6 bases at J, leaving 3 bases unmatched. CDR3 sequence (DNA): TGTGCCAGCAGTTTAGCACTAGCGGGATCCGGGGAGCTGTTTTTT. Translating it yields CASSLALAGSGELFF.

The genes are TRBV27 and TRBJ2-7; TRBD2 is a possible D gene (5 bases). Germline assignment: CDR1 MNHEY and CDR2 SMNVEV (reference sequence). Trimming took 10 bases from V and 5 from J, leaving 18 bases between them. This CDR3 spans 13 amino acids. This CDR3 is CATTSRAKNEQYF. The DNA for the CDR3 is TGTGCCACCACCTCGAGGGCGAAGAACGAGCAGTACTTC.